This T cell receptor (beta chain) was retrieved from a study of cytomegalovirus exposure and HLA in healthy donors. The PCR contained 60 Vbeta and 13 Jbeta primers. Sequencing was performed with immunoSEQ multiplex PCR; in TCRdb, only in-frame clones are kept and a portion is missing. This table has about 140,000 clones, around 75% appearing once. Germline V gene data show CDR1 as SGHRS and CDR2 as YFSETQ. This CDR3 is built from 15 residues. Trimming removed 4 bases at V and 6 bases at J, with 17 bases between. Comment on this clone: Its antigen is undetermined.

Study-level findings and limits: The authors excluded some V segments, including TRBV6-2 and TRBV6-3, as indistinguishable. It was only CMV serostatus that was available as immune exposure information.

Sequenced: PBMCs. This sequence originates from a woman in her twenties or thirties in good health and CMV-seronegative. The genes are TRBV5-1 and TRBJ1-5; D is unresolved. This CDR3 is CASSPRGGDGQPQHF. The CDR3 DNA sequence: TGCGCCAGCAGCCCCCGAGGAGGAGACGGTCAGCCCCAGCATTTT.